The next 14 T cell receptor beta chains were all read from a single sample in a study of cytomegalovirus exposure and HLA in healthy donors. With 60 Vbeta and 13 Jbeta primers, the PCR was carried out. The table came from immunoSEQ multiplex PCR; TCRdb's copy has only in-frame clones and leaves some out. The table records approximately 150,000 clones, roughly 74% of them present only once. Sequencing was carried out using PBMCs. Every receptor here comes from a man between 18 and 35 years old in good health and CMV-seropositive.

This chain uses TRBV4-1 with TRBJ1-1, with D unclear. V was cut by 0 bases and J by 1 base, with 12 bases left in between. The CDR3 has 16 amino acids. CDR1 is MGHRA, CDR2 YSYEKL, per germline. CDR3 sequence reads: CASSQDIARENTEAFF. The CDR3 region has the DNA TGCGCCAGCAGCCAAGATATCGCGAGGGAGAACACTGAAGCTTTCTTT.

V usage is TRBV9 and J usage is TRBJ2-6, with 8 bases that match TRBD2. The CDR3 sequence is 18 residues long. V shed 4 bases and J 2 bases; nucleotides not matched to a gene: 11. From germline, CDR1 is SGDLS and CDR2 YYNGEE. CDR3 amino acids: CASSWRWLAGTGANVLTF. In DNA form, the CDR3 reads TGTGCCAGCAGCTGGAGGTGGCTAGCGGGTACTGGGGCCAACGTCCTGACTTTC.

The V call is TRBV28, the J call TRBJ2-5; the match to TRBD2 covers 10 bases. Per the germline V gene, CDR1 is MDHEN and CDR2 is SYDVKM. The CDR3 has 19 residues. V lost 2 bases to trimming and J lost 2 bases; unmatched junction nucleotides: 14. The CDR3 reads CASSLRFGVGTSEQETQYF. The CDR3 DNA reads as TGTGCCAGCAGTTTAAGGTTTGGGGTCGGGACTAGCGAACAAGAGACCCAGTACTTC.

The CDR3 loop reads CASSSDSGLAAEQYF. The CDR3 coding sequence is TGTGCCAGCAGCTCAGACTCGGGACTAGCGGCTGAGCAGTACTTC. This sequence joins TRBV11-2 and TRBJ2-7; 11 positions match TRBD2. Germline V gene sequence: CDR1 SGHAT, CDR2 FQNNGV. The CDR3 runs to 15 residues. V lost 4 bases and J lost 7; bases outside the gene matches: 9.

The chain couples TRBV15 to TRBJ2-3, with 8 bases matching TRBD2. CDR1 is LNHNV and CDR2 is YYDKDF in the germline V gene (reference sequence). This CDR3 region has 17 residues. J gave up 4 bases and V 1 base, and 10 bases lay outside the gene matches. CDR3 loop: CATSRGSVAGKSDTQYF. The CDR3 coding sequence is TGTGCCACCAGCAGAGGGTCGGTAGCGGGAAAGTCAGATACGCAGTATTTT.

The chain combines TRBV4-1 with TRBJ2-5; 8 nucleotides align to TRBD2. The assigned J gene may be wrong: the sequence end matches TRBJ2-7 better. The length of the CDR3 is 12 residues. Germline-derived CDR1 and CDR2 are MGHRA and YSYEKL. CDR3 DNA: TGCGCCAGCAGCCAAACTAGCGGCGAGCAGTACTTC. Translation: CASSQTSGEQYF.

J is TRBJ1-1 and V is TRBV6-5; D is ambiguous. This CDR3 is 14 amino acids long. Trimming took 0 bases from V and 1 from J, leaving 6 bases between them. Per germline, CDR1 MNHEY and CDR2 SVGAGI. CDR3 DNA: TGTGCCAGCAGTTACTCGAGATCGAACACTGAAGCTTTCTTT. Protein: CASSYSRSNTEAFF.

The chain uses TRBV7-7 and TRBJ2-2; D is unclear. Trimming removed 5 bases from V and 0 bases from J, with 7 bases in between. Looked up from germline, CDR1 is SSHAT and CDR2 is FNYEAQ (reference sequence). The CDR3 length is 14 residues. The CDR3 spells CASSKQTNTGELFF. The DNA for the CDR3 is TGTGCCAGCAGCAAACAGACGAACACCGGGGAGCTGTTTTTT.

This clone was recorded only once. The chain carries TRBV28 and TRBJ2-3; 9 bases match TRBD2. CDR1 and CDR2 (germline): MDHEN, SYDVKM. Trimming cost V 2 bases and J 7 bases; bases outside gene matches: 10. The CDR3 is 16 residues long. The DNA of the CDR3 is TGTGCCAGCAGTTTACCCCCCCAGGCGGGAGGGAATACGCAGTATTTT. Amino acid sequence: CASSLPPQAGGNTQYF. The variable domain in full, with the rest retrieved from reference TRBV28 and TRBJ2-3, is DVKVTQSSRYLVKRTGEKVFLECVQDMDHENMFWYRQDPGLGLRLIYFSYDVKMKEKGDIPEGYSVSREKKERFSLILESASTNQTSMYLCASSLPPQAGGNTQYFGPGTRLTVL.

CDR3 residues: CAIRTGFYEQYF. The CDR3 region has the DNA TGTGCCATCCGGACAGGGTTCTACGAGCAGTACTTC. This sequence joins TRBV9 and TRBJ2-7; 8 nucleotides agree with TRBD1. The trim removed 9 bases at V and 3 bases at J, leaving 5 bases unmatched. Germline values: CDR1 SGDLS, CDR2 YYNGEE. The CDR3 sequence is 12 residues long. The full variable domain, rest sourced from reference TRBV9 and TRBJ2-7, is DSGVTQTPKHLITATGQRVTLRCSPRSGDLSVYWYQQSLDQGLQFLIQYYNGEERAKGNILERFSAQQFPDLHSELNLSSLELGDSALYFCAIRTGFYEQYFGPGTRLTVT.

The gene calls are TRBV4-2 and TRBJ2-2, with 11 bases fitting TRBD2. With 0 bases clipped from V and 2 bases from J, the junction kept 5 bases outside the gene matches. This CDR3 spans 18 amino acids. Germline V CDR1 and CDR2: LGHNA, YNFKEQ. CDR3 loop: CASSQENRLAGNTGELFF. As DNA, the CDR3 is TGTGCCAGCAGCCAAGAGAATAGACTAGCGGGAAACACCGGGGAGCTGTTTTTT.

CDR3 region: CASSLGGSGKYEQYF. For the CDR3, the DNA is TGTGCCAGCAGCTTAGGGGGTAGCGGGAAATACGAGCAGTACTTC. The genes are TRBV7-6 and TRBJ2-7; 8 bases align to TRBD2. This CDR3 has 15 amino acids. The V segment lost 1 base and the J segment 4 bases; nucleotides outside the gene matches: 6. Germline V gene data show CDR1 as SGHVS and CDR2 as FNYEAQ.

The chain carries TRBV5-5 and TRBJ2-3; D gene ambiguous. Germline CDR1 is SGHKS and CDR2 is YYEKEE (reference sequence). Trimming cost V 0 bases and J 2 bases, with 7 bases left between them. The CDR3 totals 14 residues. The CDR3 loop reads CASSLVVYTDTQYF. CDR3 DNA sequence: TGTGCCAGCAGCTTGGTTGTATACACAGATACGCAGTATTTT.

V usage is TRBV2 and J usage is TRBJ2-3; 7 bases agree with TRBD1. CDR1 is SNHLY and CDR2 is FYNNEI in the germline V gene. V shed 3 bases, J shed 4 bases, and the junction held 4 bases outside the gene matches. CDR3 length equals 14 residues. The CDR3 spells CASSDNRGPDTQYF. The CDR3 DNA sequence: TGTGCCAGCAGTGATAATAGGGGGCCAGATACGCAGTATTTT.